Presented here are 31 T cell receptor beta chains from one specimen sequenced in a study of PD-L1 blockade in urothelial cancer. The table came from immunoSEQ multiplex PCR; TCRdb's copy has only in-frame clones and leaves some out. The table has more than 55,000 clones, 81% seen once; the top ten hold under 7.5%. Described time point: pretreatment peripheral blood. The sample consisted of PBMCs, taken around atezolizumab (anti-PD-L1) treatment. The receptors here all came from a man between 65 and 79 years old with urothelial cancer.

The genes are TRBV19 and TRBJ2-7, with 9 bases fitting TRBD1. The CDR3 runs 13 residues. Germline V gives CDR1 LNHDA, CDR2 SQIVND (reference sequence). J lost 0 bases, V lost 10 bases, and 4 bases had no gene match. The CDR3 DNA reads TGTGCCACAGGGACAGGGCCCTCCTACGAGCAGTACTTC. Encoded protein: CATGTGPSYEQYF. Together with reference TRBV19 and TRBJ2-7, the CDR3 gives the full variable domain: DGGITQSPKYLFRKEGQNVTLSCEQNLNHDAMYWYRQDPGQGLRLIYYSQIVNDFQKGDIAEGYSVSREKKESFPLTVTSAQKNPTAFYLCATGTGPSYEQYFGPGTRLTVT.

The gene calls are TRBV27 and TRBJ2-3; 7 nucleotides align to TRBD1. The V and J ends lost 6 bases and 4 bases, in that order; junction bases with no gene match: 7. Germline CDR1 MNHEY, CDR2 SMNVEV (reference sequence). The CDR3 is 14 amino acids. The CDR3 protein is CASSRDRVADTQYF. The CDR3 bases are TGTGCCAGCAGCCGCGACAGGGTGGCAGATACGCAGTATTTT.

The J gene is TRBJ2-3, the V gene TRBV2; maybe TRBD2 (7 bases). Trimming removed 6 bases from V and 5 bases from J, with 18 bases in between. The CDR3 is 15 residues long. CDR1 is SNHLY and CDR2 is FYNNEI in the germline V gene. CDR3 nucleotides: TGTGCCAGCAGCTCCGGGGGGCGGGTGGGAGATACGCAGTATTTT. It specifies CASSSGGRVGDTQYF.

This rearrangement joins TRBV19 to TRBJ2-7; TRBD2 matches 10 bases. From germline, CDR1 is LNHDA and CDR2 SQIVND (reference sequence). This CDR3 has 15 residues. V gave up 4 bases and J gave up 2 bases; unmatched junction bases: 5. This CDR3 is CASSTPSGSAYEQYF. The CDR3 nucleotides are TGTGCCAGTAGTACCCCTAGCGGGAGCGCCTACGAGCAGTACTTC.

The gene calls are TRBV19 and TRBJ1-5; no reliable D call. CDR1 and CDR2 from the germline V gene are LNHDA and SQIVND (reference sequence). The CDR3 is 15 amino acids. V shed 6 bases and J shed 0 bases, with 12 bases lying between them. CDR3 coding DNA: TGTGCCAGTAGCTCATCGGGGATTAGCAATCAGCCCCAGCATTTT. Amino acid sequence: CASSSSGISNQPQHF. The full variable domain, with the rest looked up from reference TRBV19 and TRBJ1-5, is DGGITQSPKYLFRKEGQNVTLSCEQNLNHDAMYWYRQDPGQGLRLIYYSQIVNDFQKGDIAEGYSVSREKKESFPLTVTSAQKNPTAFYLCASSSSGISNQPQHFGDGTRLSIL.

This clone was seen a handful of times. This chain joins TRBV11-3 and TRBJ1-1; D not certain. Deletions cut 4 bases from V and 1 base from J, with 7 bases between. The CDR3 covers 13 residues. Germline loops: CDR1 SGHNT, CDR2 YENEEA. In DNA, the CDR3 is TGTGCCAGCAGCTCTCCGCGGAACACTGAAGCTTTCTTT. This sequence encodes CASSSPRNTEAFF.

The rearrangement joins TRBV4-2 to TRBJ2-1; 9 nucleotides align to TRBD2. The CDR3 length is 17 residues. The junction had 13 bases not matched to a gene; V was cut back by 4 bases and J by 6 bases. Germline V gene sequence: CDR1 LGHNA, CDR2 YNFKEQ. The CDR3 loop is CASSPTRASGKSNEQFF. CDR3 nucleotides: TGTGCCAGCAGCCCGACCCGGGCTAGCGGGAAATCCAATGAGCAGTTCTTC.

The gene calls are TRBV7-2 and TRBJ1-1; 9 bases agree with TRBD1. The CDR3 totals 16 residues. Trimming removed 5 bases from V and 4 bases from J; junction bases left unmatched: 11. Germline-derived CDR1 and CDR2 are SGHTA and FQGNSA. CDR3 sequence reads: CASSHEPGTGRTEAFF. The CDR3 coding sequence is TGTGCCAGCAGCCACGAGCCGGGGACAGGGCGCACTGAAGCTTTCTTT.

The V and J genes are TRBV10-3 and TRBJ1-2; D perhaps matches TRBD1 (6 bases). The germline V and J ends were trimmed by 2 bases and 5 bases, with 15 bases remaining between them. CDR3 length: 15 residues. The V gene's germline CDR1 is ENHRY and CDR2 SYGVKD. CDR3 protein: CAISEGQGSSYGYTF. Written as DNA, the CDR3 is TGTGCCATCAGTGAGGGGCAGGGGTCTTCTTATGGCTACACCTTC.

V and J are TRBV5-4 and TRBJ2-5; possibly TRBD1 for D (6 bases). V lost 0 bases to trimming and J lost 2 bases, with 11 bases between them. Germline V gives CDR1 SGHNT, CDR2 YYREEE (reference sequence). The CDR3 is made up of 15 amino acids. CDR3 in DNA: TGTGCCAGCAGCTTGGCCTCCGGGACACAAGAGACCCAGTACTTC. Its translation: CASSLASGTQETQYF. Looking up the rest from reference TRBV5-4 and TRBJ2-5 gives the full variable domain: ETGVTQSPTHLIKTRGQQVTLRCSSQSGHNTVSWYQQALGQGPQFIFQYYREEENGRGNFPPRFSGLQFPNYSSELNVNALELDDSALYLCASSLASGTQETQYFGPGTRLLVL.

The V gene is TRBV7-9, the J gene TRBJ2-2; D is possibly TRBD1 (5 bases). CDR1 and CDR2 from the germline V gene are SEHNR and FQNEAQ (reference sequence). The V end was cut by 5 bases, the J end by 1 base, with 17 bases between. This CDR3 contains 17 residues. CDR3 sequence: CASSLGDSPLNTGELFF. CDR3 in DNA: TGTGCCAGCAGCCTTGGAGACAGCCCTTTGAACACCGGGGAGCTGTTTTTT.

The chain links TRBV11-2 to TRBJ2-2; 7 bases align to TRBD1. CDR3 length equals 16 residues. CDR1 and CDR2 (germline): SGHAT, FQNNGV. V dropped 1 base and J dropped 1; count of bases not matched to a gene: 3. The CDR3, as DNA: TGTGCCAGCAGCTTAGTGAGGACAGGGAACACCGGGGAGCTGTTTTTT. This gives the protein CASSLVRTGNTGELFF.

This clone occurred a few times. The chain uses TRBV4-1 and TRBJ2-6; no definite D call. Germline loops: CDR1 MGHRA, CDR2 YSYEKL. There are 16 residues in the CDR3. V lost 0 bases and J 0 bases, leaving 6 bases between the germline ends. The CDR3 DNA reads TGCGCCAGCAGCCAAGATCGGAGCTCTGGGGCCAACGTCCTGACTTTC. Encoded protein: CASSQDRSSGANVLTF.

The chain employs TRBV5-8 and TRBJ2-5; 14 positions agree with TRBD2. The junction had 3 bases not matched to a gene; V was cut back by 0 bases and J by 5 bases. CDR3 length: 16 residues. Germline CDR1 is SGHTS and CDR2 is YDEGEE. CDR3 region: CASSLVGTSGSETQYF. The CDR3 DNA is TGTGCCAGCAGCTTGGTGGGGACTAGCGGGAGTGAGACCCAGTACTTC. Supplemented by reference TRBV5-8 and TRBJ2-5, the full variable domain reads EAGVTQSPTHLIKTRGQQATLRCSPISGHTSVYWYQQALGLGLQFLLWYDEGEERNRGNFPPRFSGRQFPNYSSELNVNALELEDSALYLCASSLVGTSGSETQYFGPGTRLLVL.

Here the CDR3 DNA reads TGTGCCAGCAGTCCGGGACACACAGATACGCAGTATTTT. It encodes CASSPGHTDTQYF. The rearrangement joins TRBV6-1 to TRBJ2-3; a weak D match, TRBD1 (6 bases). Germline V CDR1 and CDR2: MNHNS, SASEGT. The CDR3 loop spans 13 amino acids. V gave up 5 bases and J gave up 2 bases, with 8 bases separating them.

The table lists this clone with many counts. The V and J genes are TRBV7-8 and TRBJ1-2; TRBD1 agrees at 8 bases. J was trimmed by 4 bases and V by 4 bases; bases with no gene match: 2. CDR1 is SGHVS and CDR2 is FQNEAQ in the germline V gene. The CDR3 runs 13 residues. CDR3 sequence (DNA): TGTGCCAGCAGCTCAGGGGGCAGCTATGGCTACACCTTC. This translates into CASSSGGSYGYTF.

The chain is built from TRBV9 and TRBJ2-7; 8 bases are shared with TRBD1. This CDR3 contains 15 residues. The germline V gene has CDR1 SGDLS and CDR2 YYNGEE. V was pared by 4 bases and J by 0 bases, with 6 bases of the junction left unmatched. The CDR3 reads CASSRQGSSSYEQYF. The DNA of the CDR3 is TGTGCCAGCAGCCGACAGGGGTCGAGCTCCTACGAGCAGTACTTC.

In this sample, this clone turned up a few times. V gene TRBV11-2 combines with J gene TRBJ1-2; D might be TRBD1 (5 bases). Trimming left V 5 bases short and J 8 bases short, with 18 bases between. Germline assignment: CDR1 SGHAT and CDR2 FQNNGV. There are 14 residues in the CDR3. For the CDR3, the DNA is TGTGCCAGCAGCCCCGCCCAGGGCCTGGGAGGCTACACCTTC. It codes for CASSPAQGLGGYTF.

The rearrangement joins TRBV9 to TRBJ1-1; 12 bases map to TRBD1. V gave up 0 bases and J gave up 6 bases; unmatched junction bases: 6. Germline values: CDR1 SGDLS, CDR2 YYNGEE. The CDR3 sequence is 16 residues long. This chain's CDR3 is CASSVDPGQGAAEAFF. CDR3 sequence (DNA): TGTGCCAGCAGCGTAGATCCGGGACAGGGGGCCGCTGAAGCTTTCTTT.

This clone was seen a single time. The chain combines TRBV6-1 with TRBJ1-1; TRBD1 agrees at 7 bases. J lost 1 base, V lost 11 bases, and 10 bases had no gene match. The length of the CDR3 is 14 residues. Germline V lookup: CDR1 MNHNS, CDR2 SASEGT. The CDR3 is CAAYIGTENTEAFF. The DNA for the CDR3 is TGTGCCGCCTATATCGGGACAGAGAACACTGAAGCTTTCTTT.

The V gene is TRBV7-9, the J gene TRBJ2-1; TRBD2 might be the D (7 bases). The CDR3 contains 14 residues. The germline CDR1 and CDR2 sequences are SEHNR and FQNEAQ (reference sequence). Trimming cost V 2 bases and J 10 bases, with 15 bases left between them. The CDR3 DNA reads TGTGCCAGCAGCTTAAGAGGGGGGGCAGGGGAGCAGTTCTTC. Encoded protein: CASSLRGGAGEQFF.

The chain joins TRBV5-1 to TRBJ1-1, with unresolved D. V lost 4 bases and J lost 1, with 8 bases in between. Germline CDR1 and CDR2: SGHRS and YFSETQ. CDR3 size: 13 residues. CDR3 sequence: CASSLQANTEAFF. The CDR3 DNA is TGCGCCAGCAGCCTTCAGGCGAACACTGAAGCTTTCTTT. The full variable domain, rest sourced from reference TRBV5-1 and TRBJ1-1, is KAGVTQTPRYLIKTRGQQVTLSCSPISGHRSVSWYQQTPGQGLQFLFEYFSETQRNKGNFPGRFSGRQFSNSRSEMNVSTLELGDSALYLCASSLQANTEAFFGQGTRLTVV.

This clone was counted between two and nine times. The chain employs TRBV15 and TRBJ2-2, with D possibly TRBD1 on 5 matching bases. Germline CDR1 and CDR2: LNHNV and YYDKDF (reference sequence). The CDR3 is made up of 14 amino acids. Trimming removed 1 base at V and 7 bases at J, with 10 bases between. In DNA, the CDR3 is TGTGCCACCAGCAGAGGCAGGGTAGACGGGGAGCTGTTTTTT. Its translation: CATSRGRVDGELFF.

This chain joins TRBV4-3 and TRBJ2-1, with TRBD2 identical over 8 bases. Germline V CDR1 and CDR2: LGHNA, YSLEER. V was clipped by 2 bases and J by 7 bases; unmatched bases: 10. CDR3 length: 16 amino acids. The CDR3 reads CASSQYSGSALNEQFF. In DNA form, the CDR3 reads TGCGCCAGCAGCCAATACAGCGGGAGTGCCTTGAATGAGCAGTTCTTC.

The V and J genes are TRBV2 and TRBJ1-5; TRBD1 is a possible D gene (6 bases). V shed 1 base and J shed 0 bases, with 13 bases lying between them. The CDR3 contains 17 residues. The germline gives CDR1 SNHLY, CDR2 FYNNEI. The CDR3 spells CASSEGGQLYSNQPQHF. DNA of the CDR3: TGTGCCAGCAGTGAAGGTGGACAGCTCTATAGCAATCAGCCCCAGCATTTT.

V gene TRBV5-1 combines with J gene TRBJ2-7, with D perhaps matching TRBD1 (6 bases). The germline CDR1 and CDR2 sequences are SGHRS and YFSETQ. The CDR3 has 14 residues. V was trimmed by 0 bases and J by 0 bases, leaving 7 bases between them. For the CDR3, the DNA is TGCGCCAGCAGCTTGGGACAGGTCTCCTACGAGCAGTACTTC. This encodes CASSLGQVSYEQYF.

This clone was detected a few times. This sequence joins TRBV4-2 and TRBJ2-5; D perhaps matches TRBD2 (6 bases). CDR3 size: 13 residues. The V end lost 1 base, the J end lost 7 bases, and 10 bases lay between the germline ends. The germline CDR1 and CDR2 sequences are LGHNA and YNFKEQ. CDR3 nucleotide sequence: TGTGCCAGCAGCCAAGGTCTAGCGTGGACCCAGTACTTC. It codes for CASSQGLAWTQYF.

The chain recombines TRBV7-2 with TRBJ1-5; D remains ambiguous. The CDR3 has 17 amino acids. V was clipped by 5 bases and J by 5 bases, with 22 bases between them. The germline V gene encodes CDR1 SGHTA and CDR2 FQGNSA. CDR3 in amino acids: CASSRPVGGPVDQPQHF. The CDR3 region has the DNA TGTGCCAGCAGCCGACCTGTCGGAGGTCCGGTTGATCAGCCCCAGCATTTT.

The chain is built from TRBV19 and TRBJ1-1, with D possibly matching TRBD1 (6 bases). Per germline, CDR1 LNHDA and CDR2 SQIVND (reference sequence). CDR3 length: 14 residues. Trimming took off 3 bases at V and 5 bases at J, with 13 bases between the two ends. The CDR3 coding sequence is TGTGCCAGTAGTATCTCCAGCGGGACAACTGAAGCTTTCTTT. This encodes CASSISSGTTEAFF. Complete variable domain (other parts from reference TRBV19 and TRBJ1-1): DGGITQSPKYLFRKEGQNVTLSCEQNLNHDAMYWYRQDPGQGLRLIYYSQIVNDFQKGDIAEGYSVSREKKESFPLTVTSAQKNPTAFYLCASSISSGTTEAFFGQGTRLTVV.

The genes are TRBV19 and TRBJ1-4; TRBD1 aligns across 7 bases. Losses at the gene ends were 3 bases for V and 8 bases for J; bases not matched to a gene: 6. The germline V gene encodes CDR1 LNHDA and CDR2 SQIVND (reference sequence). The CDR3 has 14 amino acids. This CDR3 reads CASSMNRGGEKLFF. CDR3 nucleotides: TGTGCCAGTAGTATGAACAGGGGTGGCGAAAAACTGTTTTTT.

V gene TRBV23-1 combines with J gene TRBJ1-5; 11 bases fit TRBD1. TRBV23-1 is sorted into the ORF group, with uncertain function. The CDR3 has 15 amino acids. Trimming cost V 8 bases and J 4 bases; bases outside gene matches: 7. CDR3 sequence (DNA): TGCGCCAGCGCCCATGGGACAGGGGGTAATCAGCCCCAGCATTTT. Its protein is CASAHGTGGNQPQHF.